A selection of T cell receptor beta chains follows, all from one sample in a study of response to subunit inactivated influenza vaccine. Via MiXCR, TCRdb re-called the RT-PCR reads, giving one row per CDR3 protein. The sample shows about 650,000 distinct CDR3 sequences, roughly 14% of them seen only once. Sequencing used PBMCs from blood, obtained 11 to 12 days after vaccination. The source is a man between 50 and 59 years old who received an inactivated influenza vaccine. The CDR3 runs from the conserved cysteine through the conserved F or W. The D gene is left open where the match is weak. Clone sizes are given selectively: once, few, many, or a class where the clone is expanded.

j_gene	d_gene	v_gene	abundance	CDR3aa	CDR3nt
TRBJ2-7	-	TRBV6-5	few	CASSYRPGAYEQYF	TGTGCCAGCAGTTACCGCCCAGGGGCCTACGAGCAGTACTTC
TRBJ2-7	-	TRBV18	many	CASSPRYEQYF	TGTGCCAGCAGTCCGCGATACGAGCAGTACTTC
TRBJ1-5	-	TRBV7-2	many	CASSQISRGNQPQHF	TGTGCCAGCAGTCAAATTAGCAGGGGCAATCAGCCCCAGCATTTT
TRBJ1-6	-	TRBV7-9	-	CASSSAWGSYNSPLHF	TGTGCCAGCAGCTCCGCCTGGGGCTCCTATAATTCACCCCTCCACTTT
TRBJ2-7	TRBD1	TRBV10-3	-	CAISGRGTGVYEQYF	TGTGCCATCAGTGGGCGAGGGACAGGGGTCTACGAGCAGTACTTC
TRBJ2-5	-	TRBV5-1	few	CASSLVLGDQETQYF	TGCGCCAGCAGCTTGGTTTTAGGGGACCAAGAGACCCAGTACTTC
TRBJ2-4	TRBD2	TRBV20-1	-	CGTRLAGEDIQYF	TGCGGTACTAGACTAGCGGGAGAGGACATTCAGTACTTC
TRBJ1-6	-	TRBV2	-	CASSEGWSPLHF	TGTGCCAGCAGTGAAGGGTGGTCACCCCTCCACTTT
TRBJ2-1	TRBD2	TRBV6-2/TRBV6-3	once	CASSDLAGESDEQFF	TGTGCCAGCAGTGACTTAGCGGGAGAGTCGGATGAGCAGTTCTTC
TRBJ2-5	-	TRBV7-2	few	CASSLYGTTSQETQYF	TGTGCCAGCAGCTTATACGGCACGACTTCCCAAGAGACCCAGTACTTC
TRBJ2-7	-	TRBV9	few	CASSSGTGNEQYF	TGTGCCAGCAGCTCCGGTACAGGGAACGAGCAGTACTTC
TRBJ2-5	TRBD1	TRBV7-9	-	CASTRGQGVQQETQYF	TGTGCCAGCACCCGGGGACAGGGAGTTCAGCAAGAGACCCAGTACTTC
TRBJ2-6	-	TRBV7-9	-	CASSHGPSSGANVLTF	TGTGCCAGCAGCCACGGACCCAGCTCTGGGGCCAACGTCCTGACTTTC
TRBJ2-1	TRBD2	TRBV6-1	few	CASSPPASGYRGEQFF	TGTGCCAGCAGTCCGCCGGCTAGCGGGTATCGGGGTGAGCAGTTCTTC
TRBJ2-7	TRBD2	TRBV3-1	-	CASSQDIGRGKTYEQYF	TGTGCCAGCAGCCAAGATATTGGGCGGGGGAAGACCTACGAGCAGTACTTC
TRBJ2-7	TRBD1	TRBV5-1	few	CASSPRTGAISYEQYF	TGCGCCAGCAGCCCTAGAACAGGGGCCATCTCCTACGAGCAGTACTTC
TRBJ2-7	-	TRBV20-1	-	CSATRDRHEQYF	TGCAGTGCGACGAGGGACCGCCACGAGCAGTACTTC
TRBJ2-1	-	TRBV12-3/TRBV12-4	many	CASSSDQYNEQFF	TGTGCCAGCAGTTCGGACCAGTACAATGAGCAGTTCTTC
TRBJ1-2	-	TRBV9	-	CASSVGTAGLGYTF	TGTGCCAGCAGCGTGGGAACAGCGGGGCTTGGCTACACCTTC
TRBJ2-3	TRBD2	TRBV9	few	CASSLAGGEADTQYF	TGTGCCAGCAGCCTCGCGGGGGGCGAGGCAGATACGCAGTATTTT
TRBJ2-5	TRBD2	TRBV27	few	CATLPAAGGVETQYF	TGTGCCACCCTCCCGGCGGCGGGGGGCGTAGAGACCCAGTACTTC
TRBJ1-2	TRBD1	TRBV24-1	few	CATSDYGQGGYGYTF	TGTGCCACCAGTGACTATGGACAGGGAGGTTATGGCTACACCTTC
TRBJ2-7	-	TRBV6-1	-	CASRRGQGIDEQYF	TGTGCCAGCAGGAGGGGCCAGGGGATTGACGAGCAGTACTTC
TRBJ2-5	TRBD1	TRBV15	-	CATSRDPRGQETQYF	TGTGCCACCAGCAGAGACCCCAGGGGGCAAGAGACCCAGTACTTC
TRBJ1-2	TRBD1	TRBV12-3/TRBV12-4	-	CASSGTESKLYGYTF	TGTGCCAGCAGTGGGACAGAATCCAAACTCTATGGCTACACCTTC
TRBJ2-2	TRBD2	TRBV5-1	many	CASASSREIGELFF	TGCGCCAGCGCGTCTTCGCGGGAGATCGGGGAGCTGTTTTTT
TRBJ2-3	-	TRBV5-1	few	CASSLESPSTDTQYF	TGCGCCAGCAGCTTGGAGTCCCCTAGCACAGATACGCAGTATTTT
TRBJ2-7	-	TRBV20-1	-	CSAREIRQGLGEQYF	TGCAGTGCTAGGGAGATAAGACAGGGACTGGGTGAGCAGTACTTC
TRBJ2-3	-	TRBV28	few	CASSPTFGAGTDTQYF	TGTGCCAGCAGCCCTACTTTCGGGGCTGGCACAGATACGCAGTATTTT
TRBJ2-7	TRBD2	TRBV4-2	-	CASSPGGVAGGPFSYEQYF	TGTGCCAGCAGTCCGGGGGGGGTAGCGGGAGGCCCTTTCTCCTACGAGCAGTACTTC
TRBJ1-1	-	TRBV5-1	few	CASSFIIEFPEAFF	TGCGCCAGCAGCTTTATCATTGAATTCCCTGAAGCTTTCTTT
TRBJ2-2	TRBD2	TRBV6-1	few	CASRKIAGGLTGELFF	TGTGCCAGCAGAAAAATAGCGGGAGGACTCACCGGGGAGCTGTTTTTT
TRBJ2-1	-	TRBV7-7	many	CASSLGTTPSYNEQFF	TGTGCCAGCAGCTTAGGGACAACTCCCTCCTACAATGAGCAGTTCTTC
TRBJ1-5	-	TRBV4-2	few	CASSQVRPQGQPQHF	TGTGCCAGCAGCCAAGTACGCCCACAGGGTCAGCCCCAGCATTTT
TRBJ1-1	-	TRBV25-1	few	CASRVGNTEAFF	TGTGCCAGCAGGGTAGGGAACACTGAAGCTTTCTTT
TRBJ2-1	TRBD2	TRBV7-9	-	CAIPGTSGDYNEQFF	TGTGCCATCCCTGGGACTAGCGGGGACTACAATGAGCAGTTCTTC